These 20 T cell receptor beta chains were all obtained from the same sample, sequenced in a study of T cell responses to AZD1222 COVID-19 vaccine. Sequencing was performed with immunoSEQ multiplex PCR; in TCRdb, only in-frame clones are kept and a portion is missing. Of around 150,000 clones in the sample, about 94% are singletons; the top ten hold roughly 4%. The material sequenced was peripheral blood, taken 28 days after the second AZD1222 dose. The receptors were sampled from an adult who received the AZD1222 COVID-19 vaccine.

This rearrangement joins TRBV4-2 to TRBJ1-1; D is possibly TRBD1 (6 bases). The CDR3 loop spans 19 amino acids. Deletions cut 0 bases from V and 5 bases from J, with 25 bases between. Germline V gene sequence: CDR1 LGHNA, CDR2 YNFKEQ. The CDR3 bases are TGTGCCAGCAGCCAAGATAGGAGTGGGGGACAAAACTTATGGACTGAAGCTTTCTTT. It yields the protein CASSQDRSGGQNLWTEAFF.

The J gene is TRBJ2-3, the V gene TRBV7-3; possible D gene TRBD1, 5 bases. The CDR3 sequence is 16 residues long. Germline assignment: CDR1 SGHTA and CDR2 FQGTGA. V was shortened by 2 bases and J by 0 bases, with 12 bases between the two germline ends. DNA for the CDR3: TGTGCCAGCAGCTTATGGTCACAGGCGAGCACAGATACGCAGTATTTT. Translated: CASSLWSQASTDTQYF.

The chain recombines TRBV7-8 with TRBJ2-2, with 9 bases matching TRBD2. Germline V gene sequence: CDR1 SGHVS, CDR2 FQNEAQ. CDR3 length: 20 amino acids. The V segment lost 4 bases and the J segment 6 bases; nucleotides outside the gene matches: 21. The CDR3 bases are TGTGCCAGCAGCTCTACAGCCACCTCCGGGCTAGCGGGATTGGCCGGGGAGCTGTTTTTT. The encoded protein is CASSSTATSGLAGLAGELFF.

The gene calls are TRBV20-1 and TRBJ2-3, with TRBD2 matching over 10 bases. This CDR3 has 15 residues. V gave up 3 bases and J gave up 5 bases; unmatched junction bases: 8. The germline gives CDR1 DFQATT, CDR2 SNEGSKA (reference sequence). The CDR3 is CSASLASGSQDTQYF. The CDR3 DNA sequence: TGCAGTGCTAGTTTGGCTAGCGGGAGCCAAGATACGCAGTATTTT.

In its sample, this clone was seen once. The V call is TRBV7-2, the J call TRBJ2-5; unclear D gene. Germline assignment: CDR1 SGHTA and CDR2 FQGNSA. The ends were cut back, 5 bases at V and 5 bases at J, with 9 bases in the middle. The CDR3 has 12 residues. CDR3 bases: TGTGCCAGCAGCAAATTTGGGGAGACCCAGTACTTC. The encoded protein is CASSKFGETQYF.

The chain has TRBV19 and TRBJ2-1; 10 bases line up with TRBD1. Germline V gene sequence: CDR1 LNHDA, CDR2 SQIVND (reference sequence). J gave up 3 bases and V 6 bases, and 8 bases lay outside the gene matches. CDR3 length: 16 amino acids. CDR3 sequence: CASSIGWDRGYNEQFF. CDR3 DNA: TGTGCCAGTAGCATCGGGTGGGACAGGGGCTACAATGAGCAGTTCTTC.

V gene TRBV2 combines with J gene TRBJ2-7; 13 nucleotides line up with TRBD2. This CDR3 region has 16 residues. Per the germline V gene, CDR1 is SNHLY and CDR2 is FYNNEI. V lost 5 bases to trimming and J lost 0 bases; unmatched junction nucleotides: 4. The CDR3 is CASSTGTSGTSYEQYF. In DNA form, the CDR3 reads TGTGCCAGCAGTACCGGGACTAGCGGGACCTCCTACGAGCAGTACTTC. Together with reference TRBV2 and TRBJ2-7, the CDR3 gives the full variable domain: EPEVTQTPSHQVTQMGQEVILRCVPISNHLYFYWYRQILGQKVEFLVSFYNNEISEKSEIFDDQFSVERPDGSNFTLKIRSTKLEDSAMYFCASSTGTSGTSYEQYFGPGTRLTVT.

The rearrangement uses TRBV7-2 and TRBJ1-2; possibly TRBD1 for D (5 bases). This CDR3 contains 14 residues. Germline V gene data show CDR1 as SGHTA and CDR2 as FQGNSA. The germline V and J ends were trimmed by 1 base and 4 bases, with 10 bases remaining between them. For the CDR3, the DNA is TGTGCCAGCAGCTTAGTATTCAGGGTCTATGGCTACACCTTC. It codes for CASSLVFRVYGYTF.

The V and J genes are TRBV2 and TRBJ2-3; 12 nucleotides agree with TRBD2. Germline values: CDR1 SNHLY, CDR2 FYNNEI. The CDR3 consists of 16 residues. The V and J ends lost 2 bases and 2 bases, in that order; junction bases with no gene match: 2. The CDR3 region is CASSELAGGNTDTQYF. In nucleotides, the CDR3 is TGTGCCAGCAGTGAACTAGCGGGGGGGAACACAGATACGCAGTATTTT.

The chain is built from TRBV5-5 and TRBJ1-1; no firm D call. The CDR3 has 19 residues. CDR1 is SGHKS and CDR2 is YYEKEE in the germline V gene (reference sequence). Trimming cost V 4 bases and J 2 bases, with 27 bases left between them. CDR3 residues: CASSPSRSTARTPNTEAFF. CDR3 bases: TGTGCCAGCAGCCCCTCTCGAAGTACAGCTCGCACACCTAACACTGAAGCTTTCTTT.

V and J are TRBV9 and TRBJ1-3; TRBD1 aligns across 7 bases. The CDR3 loop spans 18 amino acids. Germline values: CDR1 SGDLS, CDR2 YYNGEE. With 0 bases clipped from V and 0 bases from J, the junction kept 9 bases outside the gene matches. CDR3: CASSVGGQSSYSGNTIYF. CDR3 in DNA: TGTGCCAGCAGCGTAGGGGGACAGAGTTCTTACTCTGGAAACACCATATATTTT.

The V and J genes are TRBV7-8 and TRBJ2-5; no clear D gene. Trimming shortened V by 1 base and J by 2 bases, and 5 bases separated the two germline ends. CDR3 size: 13 residues. Germline CDR1 reads SGHVS; CDR2 reads FQNEAQ. As DNA, the CDR3 is TGTGCCAGCAGCTTAGGGCAGCAAGAGACCCAGTACTTC. Its translation is CASSLGQQETQYF.

V is TRBV12-3 or TRBV12-4 and J is TRBJ2-4, with D hard to call. V lost 3 bases and J lost 9, with 6 bases in between. The CDR3 loop spans 11 amino acids. In DNA, the CDR3 is TGTGCCAGCAGTTTTGCGAGCATTCAGTACTTC. Its protein is CASSFASIQYF.

This clone was detected only once. The J gene is TRBJ2-1, the V gene TRBV4-3, with 13 bases aligning to TRBD2. Germline trimming cut 2 bases from V and 8 bases from J; bases unmatched to any gene: 12. The CDR3 totals 18 residues. Germline loops: CDR1 LGHNA, CDR2 YSLEER. Here the CDR3 reads CASSQQLAGGPILDEQFF. For the CDR3, the DNA is TGCGCCAGCAGCCAACAACTAGCGGGAGGGCCTATTTTGGATGAGCAGTTCTTC.

This clone was recorded only once. The chain couples TRBV4-3 to TRBJ1-4; D is possibly TRBD1 (6 bases). Germline CDR1 LGHNA, CDR2 YSLEER. Trimming shortened V by 1 base and J by 8 bases, and 11 bases separated the two germline ends. This CDR3 contains 14 residues. CDR3 region: CASSQGRTEEKLFF. The CDR3 DNA sequence: TGCGCCAGCAGCCAAGGACGGACAGAGGAAAAACTGTTTTTT.

The chain carries TRBV6-5 and TRBJ2-7; TRBD1 or TRBD2 may be the D gene (5 bases each). V was pared by 6 bases and J by 6 bases, with 18 bases between. The CDR3 has 14 residues. Germline CDR1 is MNHEY and CDR2 is SVGAGI. CDR3 amino acids: CASRRDPDLAEQYF. The DNA for the CDR3 is TGTGCCAGCAGACGGGACCCCGACTTGGCCGAGCAGTACTTC.

The chain employs TRBV2 and TRBJ1-3; D not resolved. Looked up from germline, CDR1 is SNHLY and CDR2 is FYNNEI. V lost 4 bases and J lost 4, with 11 bases in between. CDR3 length equals 14 residues. The CDR3 coding sequence is TGTGCCAGCAGTGGGGGTGTATCAGGAAACACCATATATTTT. Protein sequence: CASSGGVSGNTIYF.

The chain is built from TRBV6-2 or TRBV6-3 and TRBJ1-5; D gene ambiguous. CDR1 and CDR2 (germline): MNHEY, SVGEGT. The CDR3 has 13 residues. The V and J ends lost 0 bases and 4 bases respectively, with 4 bases between them. The chain's CDR3 is CASSYSKNQPQHF. CDR3 bases: TGTGCCAGCAGTTACTCGAAAAATCAGCCCCAGCATTTT.

In its sample, this clone was seen once. The rearrangement uses TRBV7-9 and TRBJ2-3; 12 bases line up with TRBD2. The CDR3 has 16 residues. Germline assignment: CDR1 SEHNR and CDR2 FQNEAQ (reference sequence). The V and J ends lost 2 bases and 2 bases, in that order; junction bases with no gene match: 2. The CDR3 DNA is TGTGCCAGCAGCTTAACTAGCGGGGGGATCACAGATACGCAGTATTTT. It specifies CASSLTSGGITDTQYF. Supplemented by reference TRBV7-9 and TRBJ2-3, the full variable domain reads DTGVSQNPRHKITKRGQNVTFRCDPISEHNRLYWYRQTLGQGPEFLTYFQNEAQLEKSRLLSDRFSAERPKGSFSTLEIQRTEQGDSAMYLCASSLTSGGITDTQYFGPGTRLTVL.

Only one count was recorded for this clone. The chain joins TRBV5-4 to TRBJ2-1; a possible D gene is TRBD2 (6 bases). The germline gives CDR1 SGHNT, CDR2 YYREEE (reference sequence). Trimming took 2 bases from V and 7 from J, leaving 13 bases between them. CDR3 length: 14 residues. The CDR3 DNA sequence: TGTGCCAGCAGCTTCGGACCGGGGGAAAATGAGCAGTTCTTC. It specifies CASSFGPGENEQFF.